This TCR beta chain derives from a study of post-analysis software for immune sequencing data. In the study overall: Courses of disease covered relapsing-remitting, secondary progressive and progressive-relapsing multiple sclerosis. Study outcomes and limitations: In patients, TRBV5-6, TRBV5-1 and TRBV20-1 belonged to roughly 5 TRBV segments found more frequently than in controls. Comparison with controls showed significantly lower normalized Chao1 diversity in multiple sclerosis patients. Strong co-clustering by F measure was seen for same-batch samples.

The TCR beta cDNA libraries carried unique molecular identifiers. The yield from roughly 1 to 10 million T cells was 500,000 or so cDNA molecules in total. TCRdb ran MiXCR on the PCR reads and lists one entry per CDR3 protein. The repertoire consists of some 890,000 distinct CDR3 sequences, with around 53% occurring once and the leading ten covering 4.6%. There are a few counts of this clonotype. Its target is not known. Per the germline V gene, CDR1 is LGHDT and CDR2 is YNNKEL (reference sequence). V shed 6 bases and J shed 1 base, with 10 bases lying between them. CDR3 size: 14 residues. The chain employs TRBV3-1 and TRBJ2-1; D unresolved. What was sequenced was blood. This receptor was obtained from a girl aged 10 to 17 with multiple sclerosis. DNA of the CDR3: TGTGCCAGCAGGGCACCGGAGTCCTACAATGAGCAGTTCTTC. Translating it yields CASRAPESYNEQFF.